This T cell receptor (beta chain) was profiled in a study of shared clonotypes between healthy human individuals. Study conclusions and caveats: Generally, naive subsets came out with larger estimated richness than memory subsets. The study found roughly 5.3% of naive CD4 clonotypes shared across a handful of donors.

The assay was immunoSEQ multiplex PCR, and TCRdb's table has in-frame clones only and misses some. The sample records roughly 890,000 clones, almost 95% being singletons. This clone is a singleton in its sample. Its antigen is still unknown. CD45RO-negative CD8 cells positively selected for CCR7 made up the naive population, which excluded terminally differentiated effector memory CD45RA+ cells. Donors included only healthy HIV-negative adults lacking recent acute infections or vaccinations. Germline-derived CDR1 and CDR2 are MGHRA and YSYEKL. V was shortened by 1 base and J by 7 bases, with 10 bases between the two germline ends. The CDR3 consists of 14 residues.

This rearrangement joins TRBV4-1 to TRBJ1-4, with D hard to call. The source material was naive CD8+ T cells sorted from blood. The receptor was isolated from a man under 40 in good health. The CDR3 loop is CASSQVTAGEKLFF. The CDR3 DNA reads as TGCGCCAGCAGCCAAGTTACGGCAGGTGAAAAACTGTTTTTT.